Listed below are T cell receptor beta chains from one sample, sequenced in a study of tumor and adjacent non-tumor tissue in lung cancer. In TCRdb, the multiplex PCR reads were re-called with MiXCR into one record per CDR3 protein. The sample includes roughly 93,000 distinct CDR3 sequences, 67% of them seen just once. Material for sequencing was lung tumor tissue. The source of these receptors is a man aged 60 to 75 with non-small cell lung cancer. Each CDR3 is given with its conserved first and last residue. Each record gives: D gene, V gene, J gene, clone size, CDR3 protein, CDR3 DNA. A D gene is named only where the DNA matches it firmly. Clone size is shown for a subset of rows, as once, few, many or a class of expanded clone.

d_gene: -; v_gene: TRBV12-3/TRBV12-4; j_gene: TRBJ2-6; abundance: -; CDR3aa: CASGNTKRVGANVLTF; CDR3nt: TGTGCCAGCGGAAACACAAAGAGGGTTGGGGCCAACGTCCTAACTTTC
d_gene: TRBD1; v_gene: TRBV5-1; j_gene: TRBJ2-7; abundance: -; CDR3aa: CASRLQPGQGSYEQYF; CDR3nt: TGCGCCAGCCGCCTCCAACCGGGACAGGGGTCCTACGAGCAGTACTTC
d_gene: -; v_gene: TRBV10-3; j_gene: TRBJ2-5; abundance: -; CDR3aa: CAIQDNQETQYF; CDR3nt: TGTGCCATACAGGACAACCAAGAGACCCAGTACTTC
d_gene: TRBD2; v_gene: TRBV6-1; j_gene: TRBJ2-3; abundance: many; CDR3aa: CAGRDYYTDTQYF; CDR3nt: TGTGCCGGCCGGGACTACTACACAGATACGCAGTATTTT
d_gene: -; v_gene: TRBV28; j_gene: TRBJ1-2; abundance: -; CDR3aa: CASQTGDYGYTF; CDR3nt: TGTGCCAGTCAAACAGGAGACTATGGCTACACCTTC
d_gene: TRBD2; v_gene: TRBV25-1; j_gene: TRBJ2-1; abundance: once; CDR3aa: CASSWTSSYNEQFF; CDR3nt: TGTGCCAGCAGTTGGACTAGCTCCTACAATGAGCAGTTCTTC
d_gene: TRBD1; v_gene: TRBV5-1; j_gene: TRBJ2-7; abundance: many; CDR3aa: CASSFGRRTGGFGEQYF; CDR3nt: TGCGCCAGCAGCTTCGGTCGACGGACAGGGGGCTTTGGGGAGCAGTACTTC
d_gene: -; v_gene: TRBV29-1; j_gene: TRBJ2-1; abundance: -; CDR3aa: CSVRILLPHNEQFF; CDR3nt: TGCAGCGTTAGGATCCTACTACCCCACAATGAGCAGTTCTTC
d_gene: TRBD1; v_gene: TRBV20-1; j_gene: TRBJ1-5; abundance: -; CDR3aa: CSARTGTEFSGEPQHF; CDR3nt: TGCAGTGCCCGGACCGGGACAGAGTTTAGCGGGGAGCCCCAGCATTTT
d_gene: -; v_gene: TRBV15; j_gene: TRBJ2-5; abundance: -; CDR3aa: CATSRDSGLEETQYF; CDR3nt: TGTGCCACCAGCAGAGATAGCGGACTGGAAGAGACCCAGTACTTC
d_gene: -; v_gene: TRBV24-1; j_gene: TRBJ2-1; abundance: -; CDR3aa: CATSPPGCHNEQFF; CDR3nt: TGTGCCACCAGCCCCCCGGGATGCCACAATGAGCAGTTCTTC
d_gene: -; v_gene: TRBV6-2/TRBV6-3; j_gene: TRBJ2-1; abundance: -; CDR3aa: CAGSPTVHNEQSF; CDR3nt: TGTGCCGGATCCCCGACAGTCCACAATGAGCAGTCCTTC
d_gene: -; v_gene: TRBV7-3; j_gene: TRBJ2-1; abundance: -; CDR3aa: CASSPGAHHTNGEQFF; CDR3nt: TGTGCCAGCAGCCCCGGCGCCCACCATACGAACGGGGAGCAGTTCTTC
d_gene: -; v_gene: TRBV28; j_gene: TRBJ2-1; abundance: -; CDR3aa: CASNHPTIGTYNEQFF; CDR3nt: TGTGCCAGCAATCACCCGACTATCGGCACCTACAATGAGCAGTTCTTC
d_gene: TRBD1; v_gene: TRBV11-2; j_gene: TRBJ1-1; abundance: -; CDR3aa: CARSFPPDRGAFF; CDR3nt: TGTGCCAGGAGCTTCCCTCCCGACAGGGGAGCTTTCTTT
d_gene: TRBD2; v_gene: TRBV5-4; j_gene: TRBJ2-7; abundance: once; CDR3aa: CAISLGTIGSYEQYF; CDR3nt: TGTGCCATCAGCTTGGGGACTATCGGGAGTTACGAGCAGTACTTC
d_gene: TRBD1; v_gene: TRBV28; j_gene: TRBJ2-4; abundance: -; CDR3aa: CASSGTGVMSVAKNIQYF; CDR3nt: TGTGCCAGCAGCGGGACAGGGGTTATGAGTGTTGCCAAAAACATTCAGTACTTC
d_gene: -; v_gene: TRBV5-6; j_gene: TRBJ1-6; abundance: -; CDR3aa: CASSLLGYNSPLHF; CDR3nt: TGTGCCAGCAGCTTGCTAGGTTACAATTCACCCCTCCACTTT
d_gene: -; v_gene: TRBV4-1; j_gene: TRBJ1-2; abundance: -; CDR3aa: CACSQVNRVETYYGYTF; CDR3nt: TGCGCCTGCAGCCAAGTTAACAGGGTTGAGACCTACTATGGCTACACTTTC
d_gene: -; v_gene: TRBV5-6; j_gene: TRBJ2-5; abundance: -; CDR3aa: CTSSLTGGFGQETQYF; CDR3nt: TGTACCAGCAGCTTGACCGGAGGTTTCGGGCAAGAGACCCAGTACTTC
d_gene: TRBD1; v_gene: TRBV28; j_gene: TRBJ2-3; abundance: many; CDR3aa: CASLRTGPGDTQYF; CDR3nt: TGTGCCAGCCTTCGGACAGGGCCAGGGGATACGCAGTATTTT
d_gene: TRBD1; v_gene: TRBV6-6; j_gene: TRBJ2-1; abundance: few; CDR3aa: CASNDRGSWHEQFF; CDR3nt: TGTGCCAGCAACGACAGGGGTTCATGGCATGAGCAGTTCTTC
d_gene: -; v_gene: TRBV5-4; j_gene: TRBJ1-3; abundance: -; CDR3aa: CASRIFPGYTIYF; CDR3nt: TGTGCCAGCAGAATCTTCCCTGGATACACCATATATTTC
d_gene: -; v_gene: TRBV6-2/TRBV6-3; j_gene: TRBJ2-5; abundance: once; CDR3aa: CASSDGSSGNQETQYF; CDR3nt: TGTGCCAGCAGTGACGGGAGTAGCGGAAATCAAGAGACCCAGTACTTC
d_gene: -; v_gene: TRBV11-2; j_gene: TRBJ2-5; abundance: -; CDR3aa: CASSLGGSLKETQYF; CDR3nt: TGTGCCAGTAGCTTAGGAGGGTCGCTCAAAGAGACCCAATACTTC
d_gene: TRBD1; v_gene: TRBV11-2; j_gene: TRBJ2-7; abundance: -; CDR3aa: CASSEDRGPYEQYF; CDR3nt: TGTGCCAGCAGCGAGGACAGGGGTCCCTACGAGCAGTACTTC
d_gene: -; v_gene: TRBV6-2/TRBV6-3; j_gene: TRBJ2-5; abundance: -; CDR3aa: CFSKMGTADQETQYF; CDR3nt: TGTTTCAGCAAGATGGGGACTGCTGATCAAGAGACCCAGTACTTC
d_gene: TRBD1; v_gene: TRBV12-3/TRBV12-4; j_gene: TRBJ2-4; abundance: -; CDR3aa: CASSSGQGVHGDIQYF; CDR3nt: TGTGCCAGCAGCTCCGGACAGGGGGTACATGGGGACATTCAGTACTTC
d_gene: -; v_gene: TRBV5-8; j_gene: TRBJ1-1; abundance: once; CDR3aa: CASRDGYTKAFF; CDR3nt: TGTGCCAGCAGAGATGGTTACACTAAAGCTTTCTTT
d_gene: -; v_gene: TRBV12-3/TRBV12-4; j_gene: TRBJ2-1; abundance: many; CDR3aa: CASSPSGQQFF; CDR3nt: TGTGCCAGCAGTCCTTCGGGCCAGCAGTTCTTC
d_gene: TRBD1; v_gene: TRBV5-4; j_gene: TRBJ2-6; abundance: -; CDR3aa: CASSPGTAVNILSF; CDR3nt: TGTGCCAGCAGCCCCGGGACAGCGGTCAACATCCTGAGTTTC
d_gene: -; v_gene: TRBV6-5; j_gene: TRBJ1-1; abundance: many; CDR3aa: CASSPTENTEAFF; CDR3nt: TGTGCCAGCAGTCCCACAGAAAACACTGAAGCTTTCTTT
d_gene: TRBD2; v_gene: TRBV11-2; j_gene: TRBJ2-2; abundance: -; CDR3aa: CASSLGLAGATNTGELFF; CDR3nt: TGTGCCAGCAGCCTGGGACTAGCGGGAGCAACGAACACCGGGGAGCTGTTTTTT
d_gene: TRBD1; v_gene: TRBV12-3/TRBV12-4; j_gene: TRBJ2-4; abundance: few; CDR3aa: CASSPFGTGEGIQYF; CDR3nt: TGTGCAAGCAGTCCATTCGGGACAGGGGAAGGCATCCAGTACTTC
d_gene: -; v_gene: TRBV5-1; j_gene: TRBJ2-1; abundance: -; CDR3aa: CASSLGTNMRNEQFF; CDR3nt: TGCGCCAGCAGCTTGGGGACTAATATGCGGAATGAGCAGTTCTTC